The 7 T cell receptor beta chains below all came from one sample that was sequenced in a study of T cell repertoires in cytomegalovirus infection. MiXCR was run by TCRdb on the reads, yielding one entry per CDR3 protein. The profile shows 450,000 to 550,000 distinct CDR3 sequences, about two fifths of them singletons. These receptors are not linked to any known antigen. The material was cultured PBMCs, obtained from culture after CMV antigen stimulation. All receptors derive from a human donor in good health (CMV status not recorded). Some clones in this sample may be carry-over from other donors' samples.

This clonotype was counted a few times. The V call is TRBV7-6, the J call TRBJ2-6, with D unresolved. V dropped 5 bases and J dropped 2 bases, with 7 bases sitting between them. The CDR3 totals 14 residues. Germline assignment: CDR1 SGHVS and CDR2 FNYEAQ. CDR3 residues: CASSRRAGANVLTF. CDR3 sequence (DNA): TGTGCCAGCAGCCGACGGGCTGGGGCCAACGTCCTGACTTTC.

The J gene is TRBJ1-2, the V gene TRBV7-6; possible D gene TRBD1, 5 bases. Deletions cut 5 bases from V and 6 bases from J, with 13 bases between. This CDR3 spans 13 amino acids. Germline assignment: CDR1 SGHVS and CDR2 FNYEAQ. The chain's CDR3 is CASSDMGVHGYTF. CDR3 in DNA: TGTGCCAGCAGCGATATGGGGGTGCATGGCTACACCTTC.

In this sample, this clonotype turned up many times. CDR3 residues: CASLRSLTGTSGRNEQFF. In DNA, the CDR3 is TGTGCCAGCCTACGTTCCCTAACCGGGACTAGCGGGAGGAATGAGCAGTTCTTC. The chain joins TRBV7-8 to TRBJ2-1, with 15 bases fitting TRBD2. V was pared by 8 bases and J by 7 bases, with 15 bases of the junction left unmatched. The CDR3 length is 18 residues. CDR1 is SGHVS, CDR2 FQNEAQ, per germline.

The sample holds a few counts of this clonotype. The chain joins TRBV12-3 or TRBV12-4 to TRBJ1-3; no clear D. This CDR3 region has 15 residues. Between the trimmed V and J ends, which lost 3 bases and 0 bases, there was a span of 9 bases. CDR3 loop: CASSFYGPSGNTIYF. CDR3 DNA sequence: TGTGCCAGCAGTTTTTACGGGCCCTCTGGAAACACCATATATTTT.

The chain carries TRBV6-6 and TRBJ2-3; possibly TRBD1 for D (5 bases). From germline, CDR1 is MNHNY and CDR2 SVGAGI (reference sequence). This CDR3 has 15 residues. The V end was cut by 6 bases, the J end by 3 bases, with 16 bases between. The DNA of the CDR3 is TGTGCCAGCAGCTTCCAGGGTATTGGTACAGATACGCAGTATTTT. Protein sequence: CASSFQGIGTDTQYF.

This clonotype showed up many times. The chain combines TRBV6-1 with TRBJ2-3, with 12 bases identical to TRBD2. The CDR3 contains 15 residues. With 9 bases clipped from V and 5 bases from J, the junction kept 9 bases outside the gene matches. CDR1 and CDR2 from the germline V gene are MNHNS and SASEGT. The CDR3 DNA reads TGTGCCAGTACCCCTAGCGGGGGGGCCGTAGATACGCAGTATTTT. Translating it yields CASTPSGGAVDTQYF.

As DNA, the CDR3 is TGTGCCAGCAGCCAAGGGTTCGGTGAGGGCTATAATTCACCCCTCCACTTT. It encodes CASSQGFGEGYNSPLHF. The chain links TRBV11-2 to TRBJ1-6; D gene unclear. From germline, CDR1 is SGHAT and CDR2 FQNNGV. The CDR3 totals 17 residues. V lost 5 bases to trimming and J lost 3 bases, with 17 bases between them.